The sequence of this T cell receptor (beta chain) was determined in a study of low-dose radiotherapy and immunotherapy resistance in tumors. About the study: Cyclophosphamide infusions of 200 mg/m2 came every two weeks, one day before radiation-immunotherapy. Patients took 300 mg oral aspirin daily for four cycles from cycle 1 day 1.

cDNA synthesis used a TRAV/TRBV-specific primer set for both chains. A constant-region primer paired with the V-primer adapter amplified TCRs over about 20 PCR cycles. After the mRNA was isolated, it was amplified using in vitro transcription. TCRdb analysed the reads with MiXCR anew, one entry per CDR3 protein. The sample contains about 39,000 distinct CDR3 sequences, around a third of which appear only once. This clonotype was detected only a few times. Per germline, CDR1 MDHEN and CDR2 SYDVKM. Losses at the gene ends were 5 bases for V and 2 bases for J; bases not matched to a gene: 9. The CDR3 has 15 amino acids. Sample time point: before trial treatment. Donors were given nivolumab, ipilimumab, aspirin, low-dose cyclophosphamide and low-dose radiotherapy.

The chain uses TRBV28 and TRBJ2-7; TRBD2 agrees at 7 bases. The source material was PBMCs, sampled before treatment. The receptor was isolated from a male donor with gallbladder cancer. The CDR3 reads CASSRPGGSTYEQYF. In DNA form, the CDR3 reads TGTGCCAGCAGTCGCCCGGGCGGGAGTACCTACGAGCAGTACTTC.